This TCR beta chain was captured by sequencing in a study of T cell changes during pregnancy in multiple sclerosis. Per the germline V gene, CDR1 is MGHDK and CDR2 is SYGVNS. V lost 7 bases to trimming and J lost 7 bases; unmatched junction nucleotides: 1. The CDR3 runs to 12 residues. The repertoire was sequenced with immunoSEQ multiplex PCR; TCRdb's copy has only in-frame clones and lacks some. This sample has about 40,000 clones; 80% to 90% occur once, and the top ten carry about 5%. The clonotype comes from a female donor in good health, enrolled as a control in a pregnancy study. Sequencing used peripheral blood, obtained in the first trimester of pregnancy. The chain joins TRBV25-1 to TRBJ1-6, with TRBD1 matching over 7 bases. CDR3 in DNA: TGTGCCAGCAAACAGGGGAATTCACCCCTCCACTTT. Translating it yields CASKQGNSPLHF.